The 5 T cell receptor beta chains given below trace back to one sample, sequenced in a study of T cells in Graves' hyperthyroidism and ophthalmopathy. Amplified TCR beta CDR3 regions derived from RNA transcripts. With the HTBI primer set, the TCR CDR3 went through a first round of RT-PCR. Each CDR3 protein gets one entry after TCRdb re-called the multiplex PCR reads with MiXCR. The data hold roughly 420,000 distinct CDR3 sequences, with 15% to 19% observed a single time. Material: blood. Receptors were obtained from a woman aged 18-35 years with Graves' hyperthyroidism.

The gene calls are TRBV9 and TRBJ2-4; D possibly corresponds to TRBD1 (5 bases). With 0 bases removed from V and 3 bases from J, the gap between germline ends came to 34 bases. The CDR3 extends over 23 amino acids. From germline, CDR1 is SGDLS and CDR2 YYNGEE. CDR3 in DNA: TGTGCCAGCAGCGTAGGGTTGGGGCAGGGCGCAGTTGGCGACCTCTGGGACAAAAACATTCAGTACTTC. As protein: CASSVGLGQGAVGDLWDKNIQYF.

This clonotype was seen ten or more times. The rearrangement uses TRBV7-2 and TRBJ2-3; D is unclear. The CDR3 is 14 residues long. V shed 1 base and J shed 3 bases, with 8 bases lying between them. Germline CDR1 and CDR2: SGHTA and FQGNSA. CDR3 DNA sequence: TGTGCCAGCAGCTTAGAACACACAACAGATACGCAGTATTTT. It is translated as CASSLEHTTDTQYF.

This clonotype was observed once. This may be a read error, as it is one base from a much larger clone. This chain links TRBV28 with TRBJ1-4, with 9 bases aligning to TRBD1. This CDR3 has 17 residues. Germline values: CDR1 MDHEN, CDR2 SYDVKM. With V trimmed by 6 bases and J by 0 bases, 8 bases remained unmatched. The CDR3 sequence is CASSSGTGQTTNEKLFF. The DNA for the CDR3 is TGTGCCAGCAGCTCCGGGACAGGGCAAACAACTAATGAAAAACTGTTTTTT.

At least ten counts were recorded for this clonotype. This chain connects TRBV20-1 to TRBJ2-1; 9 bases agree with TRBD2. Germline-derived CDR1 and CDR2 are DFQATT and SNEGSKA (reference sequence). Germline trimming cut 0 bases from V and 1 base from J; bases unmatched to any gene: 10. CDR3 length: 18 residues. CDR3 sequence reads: CSARDPSGGTRSYNEQFF. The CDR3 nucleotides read TGCAGTGCTAGAGATCCCAGCGGGGGGACAAGATCCTACAATGAGCAGTTCTTC.

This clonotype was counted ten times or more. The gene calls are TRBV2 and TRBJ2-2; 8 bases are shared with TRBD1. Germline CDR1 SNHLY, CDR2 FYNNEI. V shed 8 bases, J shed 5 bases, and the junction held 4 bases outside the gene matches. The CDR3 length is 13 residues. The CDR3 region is CASLQGETGELFF. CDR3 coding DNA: TGTGCCAGCTTACAGGGGGAAACCGGGGAGCTGTTTTTT.